This TCR beta chain originates from a study of blood T cell repertoires in COVID-19. Study-level background: PBMCs, B-cell-depleted T cells, or T cells were the source of the cDNA or gDNA that made up the material.

This CDR3 spans 14 amino acids. The V end was cut by 6 bases, the J end by 5 bases, with 11 bases between. CDR1 is MNHEY and CDR2 is SVGAGI in the germline V gene. This clone has more than one count but fewer than ten. Assay: immunoSEQ multiplex PCR; the TCRdb copy retains only in-frame clones and omits some. The sample includes some 200,000 clones, about 89% of them seen just once. The TCR comes from a man in his 70s with acute or convalescent COVID-19. The sequenced sample was peripheral blood. This sequence joins TRBV6-5 and TRBJ1-6, with a possible D match to TRBD1 (5 bases). The CDR3 DNA follows: TGTGCCAGCAGCTTCGACAGCGATAATTCACCCCTCCACTTT. It translates to CASSFDSDNSPLHF.